These 7 T cell receptor beta chains came from one sample sequenced in a study of control samples from healthy donors and cancer patients. The protocol was immunoSEQ multiplex PCR, while the TCRdb copy is restricted to in-frame clones and leaves out a portion. The table shows tens of thousands of clones, with 70% to 90% occurring only once. Input material: PBMCs. The receptor source for this set is a woman aged 60-70 years with head and neck cancer.

This sequence joins TRBV7-8 and TRBJ2-1; 9 bases match TRBD2. Germline V CDR1 and CDR2: SGHVS, FQNEAQ. There are 14 residues in the CDR3. Unmatched junction bases numbered 3, after V lost 4 bases and J lost 5 bases. The CDR3 is CASSWRTSDNEQFF. The CDR3 DNA reads TGTGCCAGCAGCTGGAGGACTAGCGACAATGAGCAGTTCTTC. Supplemented by reference TRBV7-8 and TRBJ2-1, the full variable domain reads GAGVSQSPRYKVAKRGQDVALRCDPISGHVSLFWYQQALGQGPEFLTYFQNEAQLDKSGLPSDRFFAERPEGSVSTLKIQRTQQEDSAVYLCASSWRTSDNEQFFGPGTRLTVL.

This sequence joins TRBV7-2 and TRBJ1-1; no reliable D call. CDR1 is SGHTA, CDR2 FQGNSA, per germline. Trimming shortened V by 4 bases and J by 6 bases, and 9 bases separated the two germline ends. This CDR3 contains 12 residues. The CDR3 reads CASSSRFSEAFF. Written as DNA, the CDR3 is TGTGCCAGCAGCTCCAGGTTTTCTGAAGCTTTCTTT.

This rearrangement joins TRBV18 to TRBJ1-6; TRBD1 is a possible D gene (6 bases). This CDR3 comprises 13 residues. V dropped 4 bases and J dropped 5 bases, with 6 bases sitting between them. The germline V gene has CDR1 KGHSH and CDR2 LQKENI. CDR3 coding DNA: TGTGCCAGCTCACGGACAGATAATTCACCCCTCCACTTT. Its translation is CASSRTDNSPLHF. Using reference TRBV18 and TRBJ1-6 for the parts outside the CDR3, the full variable domain is NAGVMQNPRHLVRRRGQEARLRCSPMKGHSHVYWYRQLPEEGLKFMVYLQKENIIDESGMPKERFSAEFPKEGPSILRIQQVVRGDSAAYFCASSRTDNSPLHFGNGTRLTVT.

The chain uses TRBV25-1 and TRBJ2-2; TRBD1 agrees at 7 bases. The CDR3 totals 16 residues. The ends lost 8 bases at V and 1 base at J; junction bases unmatched: 10. Germline CDR1 reads MGHDK; CDR2 reads SYGVNS. The CDR3 here is CASPGQAPMNTGELFF. CDR3 nucleotides: TGTGCCAGCCCCGGACAGGCTCCTATGAACACCGGGGAGCTGTTTTTT.

The rearrangement uses TRBV19 and TRBJ1-3; D call uncertain. CDR1 is LNHDA, CDR2 SQIVND, per germline (reference sequence). The CDR3 totals 13 residues. V lost 3 bases, J lost 2 bases, and 5 bases lay in between. The CDR3 bases are TGTGCCAGTAGTATGTCACCTGGAAACACCATATATTTT. It yields the protein CASSMSPGNTIYF.

The CDR3 bases are TGTGCCAGCAGTTACTCGAGAGGACTAGCGGGAGGATCCTACAATGAGCAGTTCTTC. This encodes CASSYSRGLAGGSYNEQFF. The chain recombines TRBV6-2 or TRBV6-3 with TRBJ2-1; TRBD2 agrees at 14 bases. The V gene end was trimmed by 0 bases and the J gene end by 1 base; junction bases not matched to a gene: 5. CDR1 MNHEY and CDR2 SVGEGT come from the germline V gene. The CDR3 has 19 amino acids.

The chain uses TRBV29-1 and TRBJ2-3; D call uncertain. The V gene's germline CDR1 is SQVTM and CDR2 ANQGSEA. V was pared by 0 bases and J by 2 bases, with 12 bases between. CDR3 length equals 15 residues. CDR3 in amino acids: CSVEDPSRYTDTQYF. In DNA, the CDR3 is TGCAGCGTTGAAGATCCCAGCAGATACACAGATACGCAGTATTTT.